The sample holds many counts of the clone carrying this T cell receptor beta chain. Antigen unknown. The CDR3 sequence is 15 residues long. TCRdb fed the 5' RACE reads into MiXCR, producing one record per CDR3 protein. The repertoire holds under 550,000 distinct CDR3 sequences, with roughly 18% as singletons. This sample was included in a study of T-cell memory formation after mild COVID-19. Overall study: The two donors had largely donor-specific TCR clusters.

Points from the study as a whole: Contracting CD8+ clones were enriched in EMRA, CD4+ mainly in CM and EM. SARS-CoV-2 specificity of second-wave clones peaking day 37 was unconfirmed.

This clonotype was obtained from a man between 18 and 29 years old who had mild COVID-19 (a few samples of this study predate the infection). Cell type and time point are not known. The sample consisted of PBMCs or a T cell subset sorted from them (not recorded which). The chain employs TRBV3-2 and TRBJ2-3. TRBV3-2 is a pseudogene locus. The CDR3 bases are TGTGCCAGCAGCCAAGAGGCAACAAAGACAGATACGCAGTATTTT. Translating gives CASSQEATKTDTQYF.